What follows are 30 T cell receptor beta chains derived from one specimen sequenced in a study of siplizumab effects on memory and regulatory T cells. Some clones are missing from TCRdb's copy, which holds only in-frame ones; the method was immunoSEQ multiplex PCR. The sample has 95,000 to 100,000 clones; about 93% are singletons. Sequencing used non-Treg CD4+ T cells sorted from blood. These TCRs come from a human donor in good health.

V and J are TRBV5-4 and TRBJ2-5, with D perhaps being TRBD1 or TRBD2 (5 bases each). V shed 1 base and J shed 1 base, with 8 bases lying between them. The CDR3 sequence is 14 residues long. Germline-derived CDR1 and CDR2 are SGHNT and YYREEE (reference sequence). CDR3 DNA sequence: TGTGCCAGCAGCTTGCAGGGACGCCAAGAGACCCAGTACTTC. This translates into CASSLQGRQETQYF.

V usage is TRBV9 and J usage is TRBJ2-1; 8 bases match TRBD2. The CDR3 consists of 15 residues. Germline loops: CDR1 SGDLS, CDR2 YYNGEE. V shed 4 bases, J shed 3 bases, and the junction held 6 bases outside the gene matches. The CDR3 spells CASSLQRESYNEQFF. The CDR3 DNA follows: TGTGCCAGCAGCCTCCAGCGGGAGAGCTACAATGAGCAGTTCTTC. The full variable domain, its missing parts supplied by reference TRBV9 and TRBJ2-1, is DSGVTQTPKHLITATGQRVTLRCSPRSGDLSVYWYQQSLDQGLQFLIQYYNGEERAKGNILERFSAQQFPDLHSELNLSSLELGDSALYFCASSLQRESYNEQFFGPGTRLTVL.

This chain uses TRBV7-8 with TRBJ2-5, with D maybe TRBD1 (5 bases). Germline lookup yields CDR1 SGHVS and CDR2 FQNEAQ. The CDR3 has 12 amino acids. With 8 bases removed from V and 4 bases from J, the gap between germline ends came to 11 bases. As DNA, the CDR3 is TGTGCCAGCCGCGACAGAACAGAGACCCAGTACTTC. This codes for CASRDRTETQYF. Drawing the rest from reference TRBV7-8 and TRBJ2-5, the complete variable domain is GAGVSQSPRYKVAKRGQDVALRCDPISGHVSLFWYQQALGQGPEFLTYFQNEAQLDKSGLPSDRFFAERPEGSVSTLKIQRTQQEDSAVYLCASRDRTETQYFGPGTRLLVL.

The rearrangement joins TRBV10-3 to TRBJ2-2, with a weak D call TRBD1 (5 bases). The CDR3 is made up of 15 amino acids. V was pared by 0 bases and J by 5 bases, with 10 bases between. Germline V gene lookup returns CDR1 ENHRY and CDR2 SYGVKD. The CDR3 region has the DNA TGTGCCATCAGTGAGTCAAGGGGCTGGACCGGGGAGCTGTTTTTT. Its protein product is CAISESRGWTGELFF.

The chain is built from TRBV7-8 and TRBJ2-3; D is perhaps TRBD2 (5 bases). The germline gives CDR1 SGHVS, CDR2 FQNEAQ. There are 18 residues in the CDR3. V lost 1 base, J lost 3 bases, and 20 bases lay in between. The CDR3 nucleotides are TGTGCCAGCAGCTTAGATAGCGTTAGCAGGATACTAACAGATACGCAGTATTTT. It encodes CASSLDSVSRILTDTQYF.

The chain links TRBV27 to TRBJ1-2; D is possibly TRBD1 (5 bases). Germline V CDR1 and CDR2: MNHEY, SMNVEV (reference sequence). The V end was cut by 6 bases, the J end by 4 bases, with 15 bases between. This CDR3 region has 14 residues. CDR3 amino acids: CASRKIQGGYGYTF. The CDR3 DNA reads TGTGCCAGCAGAAAAATCCAGGGAGGCTATGGCTACACCTTC.

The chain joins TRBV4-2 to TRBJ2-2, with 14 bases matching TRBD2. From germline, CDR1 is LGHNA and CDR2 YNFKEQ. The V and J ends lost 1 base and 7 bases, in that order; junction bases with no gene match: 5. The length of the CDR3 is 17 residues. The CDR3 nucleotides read TGTGCCAGCAGCCAAGGACTAGCGGGAGGGCGGATCGGGGAGCTGTTTTTT. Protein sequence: CASSQGLAGGRIGELFF.

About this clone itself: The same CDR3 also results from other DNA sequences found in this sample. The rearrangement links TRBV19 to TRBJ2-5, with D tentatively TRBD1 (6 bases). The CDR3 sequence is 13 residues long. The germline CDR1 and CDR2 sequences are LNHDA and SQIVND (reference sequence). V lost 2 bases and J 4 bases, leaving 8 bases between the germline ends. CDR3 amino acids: CASSITGRETQYF. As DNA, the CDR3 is TGTGCCAGTAGTATAACAGGGCGAGAGACCCAGTACTTC.

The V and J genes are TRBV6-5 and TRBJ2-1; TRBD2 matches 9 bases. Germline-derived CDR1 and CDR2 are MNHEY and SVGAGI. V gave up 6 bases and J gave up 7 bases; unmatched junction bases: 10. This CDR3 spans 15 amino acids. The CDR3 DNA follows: TGTGCCAGCAGCCGACTAGCGGCCAAGAAAAATGAGCAGTTCTTC. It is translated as CASSRLAAKKNEQFF.

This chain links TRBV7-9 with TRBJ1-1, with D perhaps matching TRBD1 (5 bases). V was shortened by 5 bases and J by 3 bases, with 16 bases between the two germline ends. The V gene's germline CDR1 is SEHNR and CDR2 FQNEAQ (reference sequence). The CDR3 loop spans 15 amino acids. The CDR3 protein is CASSHIGARDTEAFF. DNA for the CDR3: TGTGCCAGCAGCCATATCGGGGCCCGGGACACTGAAGCTTTCTTT.

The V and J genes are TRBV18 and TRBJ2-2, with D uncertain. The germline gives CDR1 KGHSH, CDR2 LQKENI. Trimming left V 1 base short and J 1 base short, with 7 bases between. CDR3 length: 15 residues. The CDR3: CASSPRSVNTGELFF. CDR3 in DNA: TGTGCCAGCTCACCACGAAGCGTGAACACCGGGGAGCTGTTTTTT.

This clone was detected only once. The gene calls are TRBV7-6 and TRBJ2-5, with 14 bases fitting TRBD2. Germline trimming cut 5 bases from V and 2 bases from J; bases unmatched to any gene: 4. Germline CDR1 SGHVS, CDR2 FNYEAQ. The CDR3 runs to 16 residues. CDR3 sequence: CASSGTSGRGQETQYF. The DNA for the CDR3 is TGTGCCAGCAGCGGGACTAGCGGGAGAGGGCAAGAGACCCAGTACTTC.

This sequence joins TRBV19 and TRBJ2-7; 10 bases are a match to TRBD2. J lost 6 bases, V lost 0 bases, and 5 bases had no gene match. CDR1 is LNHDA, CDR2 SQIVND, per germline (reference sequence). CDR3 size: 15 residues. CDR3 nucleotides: TGTGCCAGTAGTATAGATCTAGCGGGAGTCCCCGAGCAGTACTTC. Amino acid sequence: CASSIDLAGVPEQYF.

This CDR3 is CASSQEVGLQEKLFF. DNA of the CDR3: TGTGCCAGCAGCCAAGAGGTCGGGCTCCAAGAAAAACTGTTTTTT. The chain combines TRBV4-2 with TRBJ1-4, with D uncertain. The CDR3 is 15 amino acids. With 0 bases removed from V and 8 bases from J, the gap between germline ends came to 13 bases. CDR1 and CDR2 (germline): LGHNA, YNFKEQ.

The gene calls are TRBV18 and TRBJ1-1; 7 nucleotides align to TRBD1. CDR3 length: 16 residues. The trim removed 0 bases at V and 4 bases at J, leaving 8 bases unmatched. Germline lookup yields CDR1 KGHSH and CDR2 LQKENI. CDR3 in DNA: TGTGCCAGCTCACCACCCGACAGGGCTATATCCACTGAAGCTTTCTTT. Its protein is CASSPPDRAISTEAFF.

The CDR3 bases are TGTGCCAGTAGTATAGAAATGCCACCCTCCGGCGTTCAGCATTTT. Its protein is CASSIEMPPSGVQHF. The chain employs TRBV19 and TRBJ1-5; no clear D gene. V was pared by 0 bases and J by 13 bases, with 19 bases between. Looked up from germline, CDR1 is LNHDA and CDR2 is SQIVND (reference sequence). The CDR3 is made up of 15 amino acids.

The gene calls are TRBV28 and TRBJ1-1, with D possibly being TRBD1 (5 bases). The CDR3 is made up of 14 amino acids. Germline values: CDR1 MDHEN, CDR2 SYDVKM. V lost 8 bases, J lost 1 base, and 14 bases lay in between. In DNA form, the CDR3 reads TGTGCCAGCTCTGACAGCCGGGCGAACACTGAAGCTTTCTTT. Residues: CASSDSRANTEAFF.

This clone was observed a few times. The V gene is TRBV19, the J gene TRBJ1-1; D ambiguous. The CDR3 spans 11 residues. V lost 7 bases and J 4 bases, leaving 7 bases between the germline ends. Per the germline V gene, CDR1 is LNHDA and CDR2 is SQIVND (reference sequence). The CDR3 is CASNSVTEAFF. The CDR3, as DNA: TGTGCCAGTAACTCGGTCACTGAAGCTTTCTTT.

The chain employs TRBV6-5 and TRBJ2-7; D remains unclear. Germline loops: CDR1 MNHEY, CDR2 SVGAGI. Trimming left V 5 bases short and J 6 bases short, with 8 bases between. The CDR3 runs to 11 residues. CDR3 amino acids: CASSKGSEQYF. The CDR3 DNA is TGTGCCAGCAGTAAAGGCTCCGAGCAGTACTTC.

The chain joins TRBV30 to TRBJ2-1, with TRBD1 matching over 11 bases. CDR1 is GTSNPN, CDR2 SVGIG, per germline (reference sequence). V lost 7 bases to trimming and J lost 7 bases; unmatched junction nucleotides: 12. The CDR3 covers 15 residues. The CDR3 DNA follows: TGTGCCTTCCGCAACCGGGACAGGGGGATAAATGAGCAGTTCTTC. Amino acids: CAFRNRDRGINEQFF. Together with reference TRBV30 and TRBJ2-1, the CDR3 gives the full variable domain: SQTIHQWPATLVQPVGSPLSLECTVEGTSNPNLYWYRQAAGRGLQLLFYSVGIGQISSEVPQNLSASRPQDRQFILSSKKLLLSDSGFYLCAFRNRDRGINEQFFGPGTRLTVL.

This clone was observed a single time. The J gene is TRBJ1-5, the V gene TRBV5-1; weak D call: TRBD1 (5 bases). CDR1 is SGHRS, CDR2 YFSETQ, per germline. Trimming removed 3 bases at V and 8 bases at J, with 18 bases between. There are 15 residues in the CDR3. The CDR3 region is CASSSEGRTAEPQHF. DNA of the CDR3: TGCGCCAGCAGCTCCGAGGGGCGGACGGCAGAGCCCCAGCATTTT.

The CDR3 reads CASSLVGQGAYEQYF. For the CDR3, the DNA is TGCGCCAGCAGCTTGGTTGGACAGGGGGCCTACGAGCAGTACTTC. V usage is TRBV5-1 and J usage is TRBJ2-7, with 10 bases matching TRBD1. Germline values: CDR1 SGHRS, CDR2 YFSETQ. V gave up 0 bases and J gave up 2 bases; unmatched junction bases: 2. This CDR3 has 15 residues.

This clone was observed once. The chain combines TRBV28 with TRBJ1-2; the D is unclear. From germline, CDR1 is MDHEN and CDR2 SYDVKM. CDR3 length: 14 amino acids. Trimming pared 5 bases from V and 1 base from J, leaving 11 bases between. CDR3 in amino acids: CASSEDGDNYGYTF. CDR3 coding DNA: TGTGCCAGCAGTGAGGACGGAGATAACTATGGCTACACCTTC.

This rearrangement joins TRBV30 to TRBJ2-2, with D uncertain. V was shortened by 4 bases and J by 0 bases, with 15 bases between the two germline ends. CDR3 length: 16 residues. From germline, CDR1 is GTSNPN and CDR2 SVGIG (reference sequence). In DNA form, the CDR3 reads TGTGCCTGGAACAGTCGTTATGCATCGAACACCGGGGAGCTGTTTTTT. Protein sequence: CAWNSRYASNTGELFF.

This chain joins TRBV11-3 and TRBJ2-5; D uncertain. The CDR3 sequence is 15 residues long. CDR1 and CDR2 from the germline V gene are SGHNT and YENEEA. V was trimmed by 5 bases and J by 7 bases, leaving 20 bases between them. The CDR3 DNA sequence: TGTGCCAGCAGCCAACGGACGGTGGGTAGCTTGACCCAGTACTTC. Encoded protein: CASSQRTVGSLTQYF.

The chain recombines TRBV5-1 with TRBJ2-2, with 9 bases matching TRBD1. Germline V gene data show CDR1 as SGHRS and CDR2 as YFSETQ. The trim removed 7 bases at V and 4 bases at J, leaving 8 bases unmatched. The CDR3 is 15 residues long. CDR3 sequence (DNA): TGCGCCAGCGGACGACAGGGGGTATTCACCGGGGAGCTGTTTTTT. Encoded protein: CASGRQGVFTGELFF.

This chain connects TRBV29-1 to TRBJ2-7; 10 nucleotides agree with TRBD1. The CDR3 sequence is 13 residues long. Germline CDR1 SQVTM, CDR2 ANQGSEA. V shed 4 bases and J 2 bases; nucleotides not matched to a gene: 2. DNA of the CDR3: TGCAGCGTTGCGGGACAGGGGCCCTACGAGCAGTACTTC. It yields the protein CSVAGQGPYEQYF.

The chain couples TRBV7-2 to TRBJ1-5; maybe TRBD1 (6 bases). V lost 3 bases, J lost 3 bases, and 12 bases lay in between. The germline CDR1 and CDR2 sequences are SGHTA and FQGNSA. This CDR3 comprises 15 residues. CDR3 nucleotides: TGTGCCAGCAGCTTCAGGGGCAGCCTCAATCAGCCCCAGCATTTT. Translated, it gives CASSFRGSLNQPQHF.

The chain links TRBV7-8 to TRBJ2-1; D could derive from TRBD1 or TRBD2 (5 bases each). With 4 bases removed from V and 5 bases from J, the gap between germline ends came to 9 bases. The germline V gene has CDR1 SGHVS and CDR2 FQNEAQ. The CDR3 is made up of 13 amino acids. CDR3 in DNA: TGTGCCAGCAGCTCGGGACGTAACAATGAGCAGTTCTTC. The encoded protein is CASSSGRNNEQFF.

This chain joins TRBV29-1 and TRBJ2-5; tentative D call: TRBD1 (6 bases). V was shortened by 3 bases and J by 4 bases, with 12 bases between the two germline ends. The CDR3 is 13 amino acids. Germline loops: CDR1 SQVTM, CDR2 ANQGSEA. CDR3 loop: CSVEWAGVETQYF. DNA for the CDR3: TGCAGCGTTGAGTGGGCAGGGGTAGAGACCCAGTACTTC.